These 23 T cell receptor beta chains were all obtained from the same sample, sequenced in a study of patients and donors after allogeneic stem cell transplantation. TCRdb processed the RT-PCR reads anew with MiXCR; each CDR3 protein has one entry. Here the sample spans 70,000 or so distinct CDR3 sequences, about 30% being singletons. The source material was blood, either unsorted or a sorted T cell fraction (not recorded which). These receptors all stem from a human donor who was either an allogeneic HSCT recipient or a stem cell or donor lymphocyte infusion donor (not recorded which). It is not recorded whose cells these are; they may come from a transplant donor.

This sequence joins TRBV29-1 and TRBJ1-1; the D gene is possibly TRBD1 (6 bases). Trimming took 1 base from V and 10 from J, leaving 16 bases between them. The germline V gene has CDR1 SQVTM and CDR2 ANQGSEA. CDR3 length equals 13 residues. The CDR3 spells CSVEVNRASGAFF. The CDR3 DNA is TGCAGCGTTGAAGTCAACAGGGCCTCCGGAGCTTTCTTT.

V is TRBV7-9 and J is TRBJ1-5; D is uncertain. The germline V gene has CDR1 SEHNR and CDR2 FQNEAQ (reference sequence). Trimming removed 5 bases from V and 0 bases from J, with 11 bases in between. The CDR3 spans 15 residues. The CDR3 DNA reads TGTGCCAGCAGCCCCGACTTGTATAGCAATCAGCCCCAGCATTTT. Amino acids: CASSPDLYSNQPQHF.

The chain has TRBV24-1 and TRBJ2-2, with D uncertain. The V end lost 5 bases, the J end lost 2 bases, and 8 bases lay between the germline ends. CDR1 KGHDR and CDR2 SFDVKD come from the germline V gene. The CDR3 spans 14 residues. The CDR3 reads CATSVPTNTGELFF. CDR3 nucleotides: TGTGCCACCAGTGTTCCAACTAACACCGGGGAGCTGTTTTTT.

V and J are TRBV12-3 or TRBV12-4 and TRBJ1-2; D unresolved. The CDR3 is made up of 13 amino acids. V lost 4 bases, J lost 3 bases, and 9 bases lay in between. The CDR3 loop is CASSSLSHYGYTF. DNA of the CDR3: TGTGCCAGCAGTTCTTTATCTCACTATGGCTACACCTTC.

The chain has TRBV10-2 and TRBJ1-2, with D unclear. V was pared by 6 bases and J by 2 bases, with 10 bases between. CDR3 length equals 13 residues. The germline gives CDR1 WSHSY, CDR2 SAAADI. This CDR3 reads CASSETINYGYTF. The CDR3 DNA follows: TGCGCCAGCAGCGAGACAATAAACTATGGCTACACCTTC.

The V call is TRBV9, the J call TRBJ2-7; 7 bases match TRBD1. CDR3 length: 14 amino acids. CDR1 is SGDLS and CDR2 is YYNGEE in the germline V gene. The V and J ends lost 0 bases and 7 bases, in that order; junction bases with no gene match: 7. As DNA, the CDR3 is TGTGCCAGCAGCGTAGGATCAGGGGGACAAGAGCAGTACTTC. Its translation: CASSVGSGGQEQYF.

In its sample, this clonotype was seen a few times. V and J are TRBV4-1 and TRBJ2-3, with unresolved D. The V gene lost 0 bases and the J gene lost 4 bases, with 8 bases spanning the gap. This CDR3 is 14 amino acids long. Per germline, CDR1 MGHRA and CDR2 YSYEKL. The CDR3 nucleotides read TGCGCCAGCAGCCAAGAGGCAGCCGCAGATACGCAGTATTTT. Its translation is CASSQEAAADTQYF.

This clonotype has just a few counts. Here the CDR3 reads CASSQETGRTEAFF. The CDR3 DNA sequence: TGTGCCAGCAGCCAAGAAACAGGGAGGACTGAAGCTTTCTTT. V is TRBV3-1 and J is TRBJ1-1, with D possibly TRBD1 on 6 matching bases. This CDR3 comprises 14 residues. Deletions cut 0 bases from V and 5 bases from J, with 10 bases between. Germline V gives CDR1 LGHDT, CDR2 YNNKEL (reference sequence).

This chain uses TRBV19 with TRBJ2-1; D is ambiguous. The CDR3 has 14 amino acids. Trimming took off 3 bases at V and 4 bases at J, with 10 bases between the two ends. Looked up from germline, CDR1 is LNHDA and CDR2 is SQIVND (reference sequence). The CDR3 DNA is TGTGCCAGTAGTATCTTCCCGCTATACAATGAGCAGTTCTTC. It is translated as CASSIFPLYNEQFF.

The V gene is TRBV12-3 or TRBV12-4, the J gene TRBJ1-1; D is ambiguous. V lost 2 bases and J 1 base, leaving 5 bases between the germline ends. This CDR3 spans 13 amino acids. As DNA, the CDR3 is TGTGCCAGCAGTTTAAAGGAGAACACTGAAGCTTTCTTT. Translation: CASSLKENTEAFF.

This clonotype has just a few counts. The chain recombines TRBV3-1 with TRBJ2-2; D call uncertain. The V gene lost 1 base and the J gene lost 3 bases, with 15 bases spanning the gap. The CDR3 is 17 residues long. Looked up from germline, CDR1 is LGHDT and CDR2 is YNNKEL (reference sequence). CDR3 sequence reads: CASSQVVRQTHTGELFF. Written as DNA, the CDR3 is TGTGCCAGCAGCCAAGTAGTTAGGCAGACCCACACCGGGGAGCTGTTTTTT.

There are a few counts of this clonotype. V and J are TRBV29-1 and TRBJ2-7; tentatively, D is TRBD1 or TRBD2 (5 bases each). The CDR3 spans 11 residues. The germline CDR1 and CDR2 sequences are SQVTM and ANQGSEA. The V end lost 1 base, the J end lost 9 bases, and 10 bases lay between the germline ends. The CDR3 nucleotides are TGCAGCGTTGAAGGGAGGACAATGCAGTACTTC. Residues: CSVEGRTMQYF.

In this sample, this clonotype turned up a few times. CDR3 in amino acids: CASSFGGAQGNEQFF. The CDR3 DNA reads TGTGCCAGCAGTTTCGGGGGGGCTCAAGGGAATGAGCAGTTCTTC. The rearrangement joins TRBV27 to TRBJ2-1, with TRBD2 identical over 8 bases. The CDR3 has 15 amino acids. Trimming at V came to 3 bases and at J to 7 bases, leaving 8 bases not matched to a gene. Germline loops: CDR1 MNHEY, CDR2 SMNVEV (reference sequence).

This clonotype appeared a few times. The rearrangement links TRBV5-5 to TRBJ2-7; D call uncertain. CDR3 size: 16 residues. Germline loops: CDR1 SGHKS, CDR2 YYEKEE (reference sequence). V was shortened by 0 bases and J by 4 bases, with 17 bases between the two germline ends. The CDR3, as DNA: TGTGCCAGCAGCTTGGCCAACTGGGTTGGGGAATACGAGCAGTACTTC. Amino acids: CASSLANWVGEYEQYF.

There are a few counts of this clonotype. The V and J genes are TRBV5-1 and TRBJ2-1; 10 bases map to TRBD1. The CDR3 contains 14 residues. Germline V gives CDR1 SGHRS, CDR2 YFSETQ. V was pared by 4 bases and J by 4 bases, with 2 bases of the junction left unmatched. CDR3 region: CASSQGQGYNEQFF. Here the CDR3 DNA reads TGCGCCAGCAGCCAGGGACAGGGGTACAATGAGCAGTTCTTC.

This clonotype was found a few times. The chain carries TRBV7-9 and TRBJ1-2; D unresolved. The V end lost 5 bases, the J end lost 6 bases, and 10 bases lay between the germline ends. Germline CDR1 and CDR2: SEHNR and FQNEAQ (reference sequence). This CDR3 region has 12 residues. The DNA for the CDR3 is TGTGCCAGCAGCGAAGCTCGGGATGGCTACACCTTC. Translation: CASSEARDGYTF.

The V gene is TRBV18, the J gene TRBJ1-2, with no clear D. CDR3 length: 16 residues. Trimming left V 5 bases short and J 7 bases short, with 23 bases between. Germline assignment: CDR1 KGHSH and CDR2 LQKENI. CDR3 protein: CASSTGLPRYWSGYTF. For the CDR3, the DNA is TGTGCCAGCTCAACCGGCCTACCCCGATATTGGAGTGGCTACACCTTC.

The chain recombines TRBV3-1 with TRBJ2-3; the match to TRBD2 covers 9 bases. Per the germline V gene, CDR1 is LGHDT and CDR2 is YNNKEL (reference sequence). Losses at the gene ends were 0 bases for V and 6 bases for J; bases not matched to a gene: 7. The CDR3 contains 16 residues. CDR3 nucleotides: TGTGCCAGCAGCCAAGATTGGCGGGAGGGCCCCGATACGCAGTATTTT. Its translation is CASSQDWREGPDTQYF.

Many counts were recorded for this clonotype. The J gene is TRBJ2-2, the V gene TRBV5-1; 11 positions agree with TRBD2. Germline V gene data show CDR1 as SGHRS and CDR2 as YFSETQ. This CDR3 comprises 17 residues. The J segment lost 1 base and the V segment lost 4 bases, leaving 6 bases of the junction unmatched. CDR3 in DNA: TGCGCCAGCAGCACCGGACTAGCGGGTGTGAACACCGGGGAGCTGTTTTTT. Residues: CASSTGLAGVNTGELFF. The full variable domain, completed using reference TRBV5-1 and TRBJ2-2, is KAGVTQTPRYLIKTRGQQVTLSCSPISGHRSVSWYQQTPGQGLQFLFEYFSETQRNKGNFPGRFSGRQFSNSRSEMNVSTLELGDSALYLCASSTGLAGVNTGELFFGEGSRLTVL.

This clonotype was counted a few times. The gene calls are TRBV25-1 and TRBJ1-1; the D gene is possibly TRBD1 (6 bases). The V and J ends lost 5 bases and 4 bases respectively, with 11 bases between them. Germline assignment: CDR1 MGHDK and CDR2 SYGVNS. The CDR3 length is 13 residues. DNA for the CDR3: TGTGCCAGCAGTTTACAGGGTGGCACTGAAGCTTTCTTT. Translating it yields CASSLQGGTEAFF. The full variable domain, completed using reference TRBV25-1 and TRBJ1-1, is EADIYQTPRYLVIGTGKKITLECSQTMGHDKMYWYQQDPGMELHLIHYSYGVNSTEKGDLSSESTVSRIRTEHFPLTLESARPSHTSQYLCASSLQGGTEAFFGQGTRLTVV.

The chain joins TRBV7-2 to TRBJ1-2, with D maybe TRBD1 (5 bases). CDR3 length equals 13 residues. V lost 2 bases to trimming and J lost 6 bases, with 10 bases between them. Germline V gives CDR1 SGHTA, CDR2 FQGNSA. The DNA of the CDR3 is TGTGCCAGCAGCTTATCCGGCAGGGATGGCTACACCTTC. Translation gives CASSLSGRDGYTF.

The rearrangement joins TRBV12-3 or TRBV12-4 to TRBJ2-2, with TRBD2 matching 11 bases. V shed 5 bases and J 5 bases; nucleotides not matched to a gene: 4. This CDR3 comprises 15 residues. The chain's CDR3 is CASSLIAGGTGELFF. DNA of the CDR3: TGTGCCAGCAGTCTAATAGCGGGAGGGACCGGGGAGCTGTTTTTT.

In this sample, this clonotype turned up a few times. The CDR3 coding sequence is TGCGCCAGCAGCTTGACCGGGAACGGTGAAAAACTGTTTTTT. This codes for CASSLTGNGEKLFF. The rearrangement uses TRBV5-1 and TRBJ1-4, with D unclear. This CDR3 spans 14 amino acids. The V gene lost 1 base and the J gene lost 7 bases, with 11 bases spanning the gap. Germline CDR1 SGHRS, CDR2 YFSETQ.